One sample yielded the 3 T cell receptor beta chains listed below, sequenced in a study of PD-L1 blockade in urothelial cancer (dated by TCRdb to between 2016 and 2019). The sample's time point label is to be understood as: peripheral blood 6 weeks after treatment start. Libraries were built with the immunoSEQ multiplex PCR assay. TCRdb mirrors the immuneACCESS table, restricted to in-frame sequences. Some clones are absent from its copies; in checked studies, under half trace to an unresolved V gene, and the reason for the others is unknown. This sample has approximately 38,000 clones in its table, and 65% to 90% of those were observed once. The top ten constitute roughly 24% of the sample. Material: PBMCs, obtained around atezolizumab (anti-PD-L1) treatment. Source of these receptors: a man aged 55-75 years with urothelial cancer.

The rearrangement joins TRBV30 to TRBJ1-1, with a tentative D call TRBD1 (6 bases). V was pared by 4 bases and J by 0 bases, with 12 bases between. CDR1 and CDR2 (germline): GTSNPN, SVGIG (reference sequence). This CDR3 spans 14 amino acids. CDR3 coding DNA: TGTGCCTGGACTCAGACAGGAGTGAACACTGAAGCTTTCTTT. Protein: CAWTQTGVNTEAFF.

Regarding this clone: At one of its ends the junction is not consistent with the germline gene, which may arise from a read error. The DNA for the CDR3 is TGCAGCGGTGAACAGGGTCTCGCTGAAGCTTTCTTT. It translates to CSGEQGLAEAFF. V gene TRBV29-1 combines with J gene TRBJ1-1, with a tentative D call TRBD1 (6 bases). Per germline, CDR1 SQVTM and CDR2 ANQGSEA. The CDR3 loop spans 12 amino acids.

The rearrangement uses TRBV6-6 and TRBJ2-7; TRBD2 aligns across 10 bases. Trimming took 5 bases from V and 7 from J; bases not matched to a gene: 8. This CDR3 is built from 14 residues. In germline, CDR1 is MNHNY, CDR2 SVGAGI (reference sequence). The DNA for the CDR3 is TGTGCCAGCAGTCGACTAGCGGGTGGGGAGGAGCAGTACTTC. It encodes CASSRLAGGEEQYF.